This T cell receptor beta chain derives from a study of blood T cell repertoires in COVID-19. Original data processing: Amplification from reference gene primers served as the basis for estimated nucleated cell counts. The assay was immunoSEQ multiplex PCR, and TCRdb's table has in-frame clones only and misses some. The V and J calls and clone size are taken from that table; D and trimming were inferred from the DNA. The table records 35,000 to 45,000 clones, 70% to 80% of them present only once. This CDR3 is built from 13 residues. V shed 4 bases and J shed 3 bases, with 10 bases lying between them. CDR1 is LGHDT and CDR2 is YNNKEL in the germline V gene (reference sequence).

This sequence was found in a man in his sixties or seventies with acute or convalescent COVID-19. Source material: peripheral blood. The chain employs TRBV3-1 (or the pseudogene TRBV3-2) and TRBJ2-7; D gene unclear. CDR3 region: CASSRREDYEQYF. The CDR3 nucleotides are TGTGCCAGCAGCCGGCGTGAGGACTACGAGCAGTACTTC.